These 24 T cell receptor beta chains came from one sample sequenced in a study of blood T cells in healthy people across ages (dated by TCRdb to about 2015). The method was 5' RACE. TCRdb records Illumina HiSeq 2500 as the sequencer. The second PCR ran for about 6 to 12 cycles and used a J-beta primer mix along with a sample-barcoded 5' primer. The raw public data were reprocessed by TCRdb itself: fastp quality trimming at Q25, MiXCR clonotype calling, in-frame beta chains only. Rows matching on CDR3 protein sequence are summarized as one entry with the most common DNA and genes. The sample contains nearly 800,000 distinct CDR3 sequences, around a quarter of them found a single time. Under 4% of the sample goes to the ten largest clones. Another study also made use of these data, one on T cells of mothers and their children.

What was sequenced was blood. These receptors were collected from a boy younger than 18 in good health.

V and J are TRBV11-2 and TRBJ2-7; D gene unclear. CDR1 is SGHAT and CDR2 is FQNNGV in the germline V gene. CDR3 length: 12 amino acids. V gave up 5 bases and J gave up 2 bases, with 7 bases separating them. The CDR3: CASSRFTYEQYF. The CDR3 region has the DNA TGTGCCAGCAGCCGATTCACCTACGAGCAGTACTTC.

The V gene is TRBV20-1, the J gene TRBJ1-2; possible D gene TRBD1, 6 bases. Trimming removed 6 bases at V and 2 bases at J, with 13 bases between. The CDR3 length is 13 residues. In germline, CDR1 is DFQATT, CDR2 SNEGSKA (reference sequence). The DNA for the CDR3 is TGCAGTGCCGGACAGTCCTCAAACTATGGCTACACCTTC. Residues: CSAGQSSNYGYTF.

The chain has TRBV7-9 and TRBJ2-1; 9 bases are shared with TRBD2. Per the germline V gene, CDR1 is SEHNR and CDR2 is FQNEAQ (reference sequence). CDR3 size: 15 residues. V lost 5 bases and J lost 4; bases outside the gene matches: 6. CDR3 nucleotides: TGTGCCAGCAGCCTCCCTAGCGGGGCATACAATGAGCAGTTCTTC. It translates to CASSLPSGAYNEQFF.

This rearrangement joins TRBV13 to TRBJ2-5, with a tentative D call TRBD2 (6 bases). Germline V gene lookup returns CDR1 PRHDT and CDR2 FYEKMQ (reference sequence). CDR3 length: 13 amino acids. The germline V and J ends were trimmed by 5 bases and 5 bases, with 12 bases remaining between them. The CDR3 reads CASSPEGSETQYF. The CDR3, as DNA: TGTGCCAGCAGCCCGGAGGGTTCGGAGACCCAGTACTTC.

V and J are TRBV7-2 and TRBJ2-1; 12 bases map to TRBD2. The DNA end is more similar to TRBJ2-7, so the J call may be wrong. CDR3 length: 15 amino acids. Germline V gives CDR1 SGHTA, CDR2 FQGNSA. In DNA, the CDR3 is TGTGCCAGCAGCTTACCTAGCGGGAGGGACCACGAGCAGTACTTC. It is translated as CASSLPSGRDHEQYF.

This clonotype appeared a few times. The chain links TRBV20-1 to TRBJ2-5, with 8 nucleotides matching TRBD1. In germline, CDR1 is DFQATT, CDR2 SNEGSKA (reference sequence). The length of the CDR3 is 13 residues. The CDR3 spells CSPRDRRRETQYF. CDR3 sequence (DNA): TGCAGCCCCCGGGACAGGCGGCGAGAGACCCAGTACTTC.

In nucleotides, the CDR3 is TGTGCCATCACGGCTTCGAAGGATTTGGCTACCGGGGAGCTGTTTTTT. Protein product: CAITASKDLATGELFF. This sequence joins TRBV6-2 or TRBV6-3 and TRBJ2-2; D uncertain. The V end was cut by 10 bases, the J end by 5 bases, with 23 bases between. CDR1 and CDR2 (germline): MNHEY, SVGEGT. The CDR3 runs 16 residues.

The chain couples TRBV28 to TRBJ2-5; 7 bases match TRBD2. This CDR3 comprises 15 residues. Per the germline V gene, CDR1 is MDHEN and CDR2 is SYDVKM. The junction had 4 bases not matched to a gene; V was cut back by 3 bases and J by 0 bases. The DNA of the CDR3 is TGTGCCAGCAGTTTTGGAGCGGGGCACCAAGAGACCCAGTACTTC. Translated: CASSFGAGHQETQYF.

J is TRBJ2-7 and V is TRBV20-1; no reliable D call. Trimming cost V 6 bases and J 2 bases, with 11 bases left between them. This CDR3 comprises 12 residues. CDR1 and CDR2 from the germline V gene are DFQATT and SNEGSKA (reference sequence). The CDR3 DNA sequence: TGCAGTGCCTCCAGTGCAACCTACGAGCAGTACTTC. Residues: CSASSATYEQYF.

This clonotype appeared a few times. The chain combines TRBV29-1 with TRBJ2-7; D is unclear. Germline values: CDR1 SQVTM, CDR2 ANQGSEA. Trimming removed 5 bases from V and 2 bases from J, with 10 bases in between. The CDR3 runs 12 residues. CDR3 region: CSVLNGPYEQYF. The CDR3 DNA reads TGCAGCGTTCTGAACGGGCCCTACGAGCAGTACTTC.

The table lists this clonotype with a few counts. The chain carries TRBV5-6 and TRBJ1-2; no clear D gene. The germline gives CDR1 SGHDT, CDR2 YYEEEE. The germline V and J ends were trimmed by 2 bases and 3 bases, with 20 bases remaining between them. CDR3 size: 17 residues. CDR3 in amino acids: CASSFYRRNPDDYGYTF. DNA of the CDR3: TGTGCCAGCAGCTTCTACAGACGGAACCCGGACGACTATGGCTACACCTTC.

The CDR3: CASSRTPTGWETQYF. CDR3 in DNA: TGTGCCAGCAGTCGCACCCCGACAGGTTGGGAGACCCAGTACTTC. The chain links TRBV27 to TRBJ2-5; D is possibly TRBD1 (6 bases). The CDR3 has 15 amino acids. The V end lost 5 bases, the J end lost 5 bases, and 18 bases lay between the germline ends. From germline, CDR1 is MNHEY and CDR2 SMNVEV (reference sequence).

J is TRBJ2-3 and V is TRBV15; 7 bases agree with TRBD2. V was clipped by 3 bases and J by 5 bases; unmatched bases: 8. The CDR3 runs to 15 residues. Germline V lookup: CDR1 LNHNV, CDR2 YYDKDF (reference sequence). CDR3 amino acids: CATSRVRGVGDTQYF. CDR3 nucleotides: TGTGCCACCAGCAGGGTACGGGGGGTGGGAGATACGCAGTATTTT.

The V gene is TRBV30, the J gene TRBJ2-1, with 9 bases that match TRBD2. Unmatched junction bases numbered 5, after V lost 2 bases and J lost 3 bases. CDR1 is GTSNPN, CDR2 SVGIG, per germline (reference sequence). This CDR3 has 15 amino acids. The CDR3 is CAWSPGTSLYNEQFF. CDR3 DNA sequence: TGTGCCTGGAGTCCCGGGACTAGCCTCTACAATGAGCAGTTCTTC.

This clonotype was counted ten times or more. This rearrangement joins TRBV10-3 to TRBJ2-7; 9 bases align to TRBD2. Germline CDR1 ENHRY, CDR2 SYGVKD. The CDR3 length is 13 residues. J gave up 2 bases and V 10 bases, and 6 bases lay outside the gene matches. DNA of the CDR3: TGTGCCACGGCTAGCGGGAAAACCTACGAGCAGTACTTC. Its protein is CATASGKTYEQYF.

The table lists this clonotype with a few counts. The CDR3 nucleotides read TGTGCCAGCAGCCAAGACGGGGAGTCTCCGGACTATGGCTACACCTTC. It specifies CASSQDGESPDYGYTF. The chain has TRBV3-1 and TRBJ1-2; no definite D call. Trimming removed 0 bases from V and 3 bases from J, with 14 bases in between. Germline CDR1 LGHDT, CDR2 YNNKEL (reference sequence). The CDR3 runs to 16 residues.

This clonotype was seen only a few times. The DNA for the CDR3 is TGTGCCAGCAGCCAAGAGGGACAGTCCTCGGGTGGGGCCAACGTCCTGACTTTC. This encodes CASSQEGQSSGGANVLTF. The V call is TRBV4-2, the J call TRBJ2-6, with 7 bases fitting TRBD1. V dropped 0 bases and J dropped 3; count of bases not matched to a gene: 8. CDR1 is LGHNA, CDR2 YNFKEQ, per germline. The length of the CDR3 is 18 residues.

This clonotype was observed a handful of times. The CDR3 region has the DNA TGCAGTGCTAGGCCCCGGGACTACCCCTACGAGCAGTACTTC. Amino acid sequence: CSARPRDYPYEQYF. The chain combines TRBV20-1 with TRBJ2-5; 7 nucleotides match TRBD2. The J call may be wrong; the DNA end is better matched by TRBJ2-7. CDR1 is DFQATT and CDR2 is SNEGSKA in the germline V gene (reference sequence). The CDR3 has 14 residues.

This clonotype was counted a few times. The rearrangement joins TRBV4-1 to TRBJ2-2; 16 nucleotides line up with TRBD2. The CDR3 consists of 19 residues. The V segment lost 0 bases and the J segment 0 bases; nucleotides outside the gene matches: 1. Germline V gene sequence: CDR1 MGHRA, CDR2 YSYEKL. CDR3 coding DNA: TGCGCCAGCAGCCAAGAGGGACTAGCGGGAGGGCCGAACACCGGGGAGCTGTTTTTT. Translating it yields CASSQEGLAGGPNTGELFF.

Comment on this clonotype: No conserved phenylalanine or tryptophan ends this CDR3, so it is likely a read error. V is TRBV4-1 and J is TRBJ2-7; the match to TRBD2 covers 9 bases. Trimming cost V 1 base and J 3 bases; bases outside gene matches: 4. Germline CDR1 MGHRA, CDR2 YSYEKL. The CDR3 has 15 residues. DNA for the CDR3: TGCGCCAGCAGCCAAGTTGCGGGAGGGAGCTACGAGCAGTACCTC. Translating gives CASSQVAGGSYEQYL.

This clonotype was counted only a few times. The V and J genes are TRBV28 and TRBJ2-3; 10 nucleotides line up with TRBD2. The CDR3 has 16 residues. CDR1 is MDHEN, CDR2 SYDVKM, per germline. Trimming cost V 4 bases and J 2 bases; bases outside gene matches: 6. The CDR3 DNA is TGTGCCAGCAGTTCCGGGACTAGCGCCGTCACAGATACGCAGTATTTT. Translating it yields CASSSGTSAVTDTQYF.

This clonotype showed up just once. V is TRBV10-3 and J is TRBJ2-7; 8 bases align to TRBD1. CDR1 is ENHRY, CDR2 SYGVKD, per germline. Unmatched junction bases numbered 7, after V lost 6 bases and J lost 3 bases. This CDR3 has 14 residues. CDR3 sequence: CAIRRQGNGYEQYF. In DNA, the CDR3 is TGTGCCATCAGGAGACAGGGGAATGGCTACGAGCAGTACTTC.

The chain uses TRBV7-9 and TRBJ1-4, with D perhaps TRBD1 (5 bases). The CDR3 contains 13 residues. In germline, CDR1 is SEHNR, CDR2 FQNEAQ (reference sequence). Trimming cost V 5 bases and J 10 bases, with 14 bases left between them. CDR3 bases: TGTGCCAGCAGCGGGGGGACTCACGGAAAACTGTTTTTT. Protein: CASSGGTHGKLFF.

The V and J genes are TRBV7-2 and TRBJ1-5, with D hard to call. The V end was cut by 5 bases, the J end by 0 bases, with 8 bases between. CDR1 is SGHTA and CDR2 is FQGNSA in the germline V gene. The CDR3 contains 14 residues. Here the CDR3 DNA reads TGTGCCAGCAGCGCCCAGTATAGCAATCAGCCCCAGCATTTT. It is translated as CASSAQYSNQPQHF.